The 5 T cell receptor beta chains below all came from one sample that was sequenced in a study of Ad26.COV2.S vaccination and SARS-CoV-2 variants. The method was immunoSEQ multiplex PCR; TCRdb's version includes in-frame clones alone and lacks a portion of them. The sample records approximately 350,000 clones, around 82% being singletons. Treatment reported: 15 to 20 received Ad26.COV2.S at low or high dose, single or two shots; roughly 5 received placebo; per-sample allocation not given. Each sample was drawn 63 days after the first injection (of vaccine or placebo). Source: peripheral blood, taken in a trial of Ad26.COV2.S vaccine versus placebo. Receptors originate from a person between 18 and 65 years old who received the Ad26.COV2.S COVID-19 vaccine or a placebo.

The chain recombines TRBV18 with TRBJ1-5; D remains ambiguous. Trimming shortened V by 3 bases and J by 6 bases, and 15 bases separated the two germline ends. This CDR3 region has 15 residues. Per the germline V gene, CDR1 is KGHSH and CDR2 is LQKENI. In DNA form, the CDR3 reads TGTGCCAGCTCACCTAACGCCCCGGGCACTCAGCCCCAGCATTTT. Translated, it gives CASSPNAPGTQPQHF. The full variable domain, its missing parts supplied by reference TRBV18 and TRBJ1-5, is NAGVMQNPRHLVRRRGQEARLRCSPMKGHSHVYWYRQLPEEGLKFMVYLQKENIIDESGMPKERFSAEFPKEGPSILRIQQVVRGDSAAYFCASSPNAPGTQPQHFGDGTRLSIL.

This sequence joins TRBV11-2 and TRBJ1-1; D not resolved. This CDR3 comprises 17 residues. CDR1 SGHAT and CDR2 FQNNGV come from the germline V gene. V lost 1 base, J lost 1 base, and 16 bases lay in between. The CDR3 DNA sequence: TGTGCCAGCAGCTTAGGTCCCCGGGCGGGGAGGAACACTGAAGCTTTCTTT. Translating it yields CASSLGPRAGRNTEAFF.

The rearrangement uses TRBV19 and TRBJ2-3; 8 nucleotides line up with TRBD2. Germline loops: CDR1 LNHDA, CDR2 SQIVND (reference sequence). The CDR3 spans 15 residues. Trimming removed 7 bases from V and 3 bases from J; junction bases left unmatched: 9. The CDR3 sequence is CASTGRGVGTDTQYF. CDR3 coding DNA: TGTGCCAGTACCGGGAGGGGGGTAGGAACAGATACGCAGTATTTT.

The V gene is TRBV5-1, the J gene TRBJ2-3; 8 nucleotides agree with TRBD1. The CDR3 totals 17 residues. Germline CDR1 is SGHRS and CDR2 is YFSETQ. With V trimmed by 5 bases and J by 1 base, 12 bases remained unmatched. The CDR3 DNA follows: TGCGCCAGCAGTGGGGCAGGGGGCAATGCTGGCACAGATACGCAGTATTTT. Translation gives CASSGAGGNAGTDTQYF.

This clone was seen only once. This rearrangement joins TRBV12-3 or TRBV12-4 to TRBJ2-5; no reliable D call. CDR3 length: 11 residues. V lost 6 bases, J lost 4 bases, and 6 bases lay in between. Written as DNA, the CDR3 is TGTGCCAGCAGGTACAGAGAGACCCAGTACTTC. Its protein is CASRYRETQYF.